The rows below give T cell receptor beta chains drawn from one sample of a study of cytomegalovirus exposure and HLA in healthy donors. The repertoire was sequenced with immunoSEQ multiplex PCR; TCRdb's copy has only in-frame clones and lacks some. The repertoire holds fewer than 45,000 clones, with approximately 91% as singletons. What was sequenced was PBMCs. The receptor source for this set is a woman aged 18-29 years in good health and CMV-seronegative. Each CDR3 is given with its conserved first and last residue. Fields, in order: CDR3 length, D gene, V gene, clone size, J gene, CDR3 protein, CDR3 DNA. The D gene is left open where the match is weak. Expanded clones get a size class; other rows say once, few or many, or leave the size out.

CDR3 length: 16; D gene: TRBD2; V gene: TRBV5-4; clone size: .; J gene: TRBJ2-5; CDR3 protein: CASSFGGLAWQETQYF; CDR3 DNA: TGTGCCAGCAGCTTTGGGGGACTAGCTTGGCAAGAGACCCAGTACTTC
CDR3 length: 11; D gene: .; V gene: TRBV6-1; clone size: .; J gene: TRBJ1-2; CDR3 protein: CASSAGHFYTF; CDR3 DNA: TGTGCCAGCAGTGCGGGACACTTCTACACCTTC
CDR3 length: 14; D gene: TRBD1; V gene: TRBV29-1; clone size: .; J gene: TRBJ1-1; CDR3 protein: CSVRDRLGNTEAFF; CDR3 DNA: TGCAGCGTGCGGGACAGACTAGGGAACACTGAAGCTTTCTTT
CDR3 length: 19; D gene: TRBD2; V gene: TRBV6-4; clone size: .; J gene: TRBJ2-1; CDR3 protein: CASSATTGRTSGTYNEQFF; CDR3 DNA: TGTGCCAGCAGTGCCACGACAGGGAGGACTAGCGGTACCTACAATGAGCAGTTCTTC
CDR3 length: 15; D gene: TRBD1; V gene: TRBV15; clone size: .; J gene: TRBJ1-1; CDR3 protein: CATSRDRGREAEAFF; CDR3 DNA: TGTGCCACCAGCAGGGACAGGGGGCGCGAAGCTGAAGCTTTCTTT
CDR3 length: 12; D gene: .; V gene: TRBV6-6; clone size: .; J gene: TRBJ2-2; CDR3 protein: CASSYITGELFF; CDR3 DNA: TGTGCCAGCAGTTATATCACCGGGGAGCTGTTTTTT
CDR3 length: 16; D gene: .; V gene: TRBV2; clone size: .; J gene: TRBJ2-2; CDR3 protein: CASKGGRNRNTGELFF; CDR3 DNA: TGTGCCAGCAAAGGAGGGCGAAACAGGAACACCGGGGAGCTGTTTTTT
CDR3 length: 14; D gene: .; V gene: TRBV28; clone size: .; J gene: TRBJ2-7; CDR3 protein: CASSFLRGQYEQYF; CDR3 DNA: TGTGCCAGCAGTTTTCTCCGGGGACAATACGAGCAGTACTTC
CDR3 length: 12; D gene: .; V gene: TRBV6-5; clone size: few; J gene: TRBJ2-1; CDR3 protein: CASSYSPGFEFF; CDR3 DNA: TGTGCCAGCAGTTACTCGCCAGGGTTTGAGTTCTTC
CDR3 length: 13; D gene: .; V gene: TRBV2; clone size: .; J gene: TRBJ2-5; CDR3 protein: CASSENLKETQYF; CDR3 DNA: TGTGCCAGCAGTGAAAATTTAAAAGAGACCCAGTACTTC
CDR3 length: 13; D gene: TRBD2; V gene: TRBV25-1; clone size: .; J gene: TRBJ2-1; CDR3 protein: CASTGSGRNEQFF; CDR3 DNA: TGTGCCAGCACAGGGAGCGGGAGGAATGAGCAGTTCTTC
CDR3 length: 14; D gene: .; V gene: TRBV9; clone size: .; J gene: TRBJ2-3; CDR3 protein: CASSGQRYADTQYF; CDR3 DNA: TGTGCCAGCAGCGGTCAGCGGTACGCAGATACGCAGTATTTT
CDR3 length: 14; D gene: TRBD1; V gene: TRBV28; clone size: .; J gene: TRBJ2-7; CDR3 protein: CASSRKGTDYEQYF; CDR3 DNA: TGTGCCAGCAGCCGTAAGGGGACAGACTACGAGCAGTACTTC
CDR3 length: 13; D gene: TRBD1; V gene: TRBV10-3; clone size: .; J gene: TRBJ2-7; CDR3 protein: CAVRDRESHEQYF; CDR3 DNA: TGTGCCGTCCGGGACAGGGAGTCTCACGAGCAGTACTTC
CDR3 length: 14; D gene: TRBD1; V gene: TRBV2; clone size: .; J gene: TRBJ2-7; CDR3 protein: CASSATGGVYEQYF; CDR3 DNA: TGTGCCAGCAGTGCGACAGGGGGCGTCTACGAGCAGTACTTC
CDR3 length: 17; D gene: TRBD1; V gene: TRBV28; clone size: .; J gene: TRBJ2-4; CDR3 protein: CASSFFSLGQGFGIQYF; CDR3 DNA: TGTGCCAGCAGTTTTTTTAGTTTGGGACAGGGATTCGGCATTCAGTACTTC
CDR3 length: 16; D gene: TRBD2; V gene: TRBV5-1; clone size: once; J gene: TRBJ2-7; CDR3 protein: CASSLAGGGGGYEQYF; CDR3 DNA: TGCGCCAGCAGCTTGGCCGGGGGGGGCGGAGGGTACGAGCAGTACTTC
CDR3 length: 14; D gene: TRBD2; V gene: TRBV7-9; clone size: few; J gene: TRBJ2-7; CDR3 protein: CASSPGLVGYEQYF; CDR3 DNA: TGTGCCAGCAGCCCTGGACTAGTAGGATACGAGCAGTACTTC
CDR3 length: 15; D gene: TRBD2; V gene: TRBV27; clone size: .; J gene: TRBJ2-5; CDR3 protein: CASSQLAGGQETQYF; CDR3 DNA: TGTGCCAGCAGTCAACTAGCGGGAGGGCAGGAGACCCAGTACTTC
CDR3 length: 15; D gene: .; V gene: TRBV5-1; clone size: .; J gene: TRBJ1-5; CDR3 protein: CASSLEGQRNQPQHF; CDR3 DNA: TGCGCCAGCAGCTTAGAAGGACAACGCAATCAGCCCCAGCATTTT
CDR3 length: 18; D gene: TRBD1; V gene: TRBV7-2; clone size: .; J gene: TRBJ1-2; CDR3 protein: CASSLWAPRQGARGGYTF; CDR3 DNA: TGTGCCAGCAGCTTATGGGCCCCCCGGCAGGGGGCGCGGGGTGGCTACACCTTC
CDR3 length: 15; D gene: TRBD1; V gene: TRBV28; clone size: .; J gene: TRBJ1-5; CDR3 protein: CASSGGTGGNQPQHF; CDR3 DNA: TGTGCCAGCAGTGGAGGGACAGGGGGCAATCAGCCCCAGCATTTT
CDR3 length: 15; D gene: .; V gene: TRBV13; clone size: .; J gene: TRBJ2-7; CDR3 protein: CASSRRGRFSYEQYF; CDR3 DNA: TGTGCCAGCAGTCGCAGGGGCCGATTCTCCTACGAGCAGTACTTC
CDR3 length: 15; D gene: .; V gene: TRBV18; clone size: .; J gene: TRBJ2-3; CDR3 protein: CASSPGEYRTDTQYF; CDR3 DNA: TGTGCCAGCTCACCGGGCGAGTACCGAACAGATACGCAGTATTTT
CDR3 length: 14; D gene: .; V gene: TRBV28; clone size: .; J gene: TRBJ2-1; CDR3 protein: CASSDYKRQNEQFF; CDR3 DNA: TGTGCCAGCAGCGACTATAAACGTCAGAATGAGCAGTTCTTC
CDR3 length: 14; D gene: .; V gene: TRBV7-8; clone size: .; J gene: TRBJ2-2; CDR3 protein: CASSSWTSTGELFF; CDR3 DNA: TGTGCCAGCAGCTCGTGGACTTCCACCGGGGAGCTGTTTTTT
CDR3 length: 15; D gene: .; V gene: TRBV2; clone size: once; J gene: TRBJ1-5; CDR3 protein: CASSEQGFSNQSQHF; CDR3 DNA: TGTGCCAGCAGTGAACAAGGATTTAGCAATCAGTCCCAGCATTTT
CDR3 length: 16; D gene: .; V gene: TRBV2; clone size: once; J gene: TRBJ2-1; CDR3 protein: CASSTDTSPPYNEQFF; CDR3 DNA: TGTGCCAGCAGTACAGATACTAGCCCACCCTACAATGAGCAGTTCTTC
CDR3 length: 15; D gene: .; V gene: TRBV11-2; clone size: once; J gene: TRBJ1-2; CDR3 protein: CASSLVSGIRDGYTF; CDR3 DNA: TGTGCCAGCAGCTTAGTATCGGGGATTCGCGATGGCTACACCTTC
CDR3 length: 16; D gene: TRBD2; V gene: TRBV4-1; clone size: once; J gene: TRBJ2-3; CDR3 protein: CASSQVSSGATDTQYF; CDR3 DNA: TGCGCCAGCAGCCAAGTTTCTAGCGGAGCCACAGATACGCAGTATTTT
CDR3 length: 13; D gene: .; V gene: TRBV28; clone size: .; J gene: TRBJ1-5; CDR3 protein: CASSFVGNQPQHF; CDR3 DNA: TGTGCCAGCAGTTTTGTCGGCAATCAGCCCCAGCATTTT
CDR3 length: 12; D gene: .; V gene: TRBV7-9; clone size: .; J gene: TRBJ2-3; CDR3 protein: CASSSEADTQYF; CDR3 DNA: TGTGCCAGCAGCTCCGAGGCAGATACGCAGTATTTT
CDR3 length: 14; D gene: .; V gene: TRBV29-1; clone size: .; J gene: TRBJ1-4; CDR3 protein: CSVSWTEPNEKLFF; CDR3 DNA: TGCAGCGTTTCATGGACAGAGCCTAATGAAAAACTGTTTTTT
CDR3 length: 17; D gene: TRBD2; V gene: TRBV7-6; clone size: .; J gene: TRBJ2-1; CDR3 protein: CASSPQIAGTNGYVEFF; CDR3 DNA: TGTGCCAGCAGCCCCCAGATAGCGGGAACCAATGGATACGTGGAGTTCTTC
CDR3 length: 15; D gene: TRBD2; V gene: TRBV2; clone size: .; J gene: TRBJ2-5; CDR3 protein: CASSEGGGFQETQYF; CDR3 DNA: TGTGCCAGCAGTGAAGGGGGGGGATTCCAAGAGACCCAGTACTTC
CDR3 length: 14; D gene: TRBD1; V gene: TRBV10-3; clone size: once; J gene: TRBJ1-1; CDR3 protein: CATEEYRGNTEAFF; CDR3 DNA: TGTGCCACCGAGGAGTACAGGGGGAACACTGAAGCTTTCTTT
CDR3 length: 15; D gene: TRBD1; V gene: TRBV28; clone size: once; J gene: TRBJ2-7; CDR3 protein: CASSWRTGFSYEQYF; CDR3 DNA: TGTGCCAGCAGTTGGAGGACAGGGTTCTCCTACGAGCAGTACTTC
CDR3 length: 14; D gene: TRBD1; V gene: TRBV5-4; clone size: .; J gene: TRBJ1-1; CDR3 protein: CASSHPDRGAEAFF; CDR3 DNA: TGTGCCAGCAGCCACCCGGACAGGGGGGCTGAAGCTTTCTTT
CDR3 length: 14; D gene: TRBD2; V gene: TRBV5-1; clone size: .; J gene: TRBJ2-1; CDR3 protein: CASSLAGGGNEQFF; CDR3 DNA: TGCGCCAGCAGCTTGGCGGGAGGGGGCAATGAGCAGTTCTTC
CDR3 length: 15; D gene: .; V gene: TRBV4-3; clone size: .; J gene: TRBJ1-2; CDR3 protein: CASSQDPQGFGGYTF; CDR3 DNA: TGCGCCAGCAGCCAAGATCCTCAGGGGTTCGGTGGCTACACCTTC